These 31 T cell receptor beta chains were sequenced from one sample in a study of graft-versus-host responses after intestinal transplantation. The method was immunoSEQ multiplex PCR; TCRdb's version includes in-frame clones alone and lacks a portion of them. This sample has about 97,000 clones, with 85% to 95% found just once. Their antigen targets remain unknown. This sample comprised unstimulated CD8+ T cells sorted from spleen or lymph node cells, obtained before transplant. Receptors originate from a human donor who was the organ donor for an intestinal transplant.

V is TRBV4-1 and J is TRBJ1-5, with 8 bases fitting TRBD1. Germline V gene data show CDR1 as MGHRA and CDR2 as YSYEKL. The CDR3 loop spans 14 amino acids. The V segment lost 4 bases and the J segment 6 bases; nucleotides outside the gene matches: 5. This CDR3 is CASSPGQGIQPQHF. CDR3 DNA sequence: TGCGCCAGCAGCCCTGGACAGGGAATTCAGCCCCAGCATTTT.

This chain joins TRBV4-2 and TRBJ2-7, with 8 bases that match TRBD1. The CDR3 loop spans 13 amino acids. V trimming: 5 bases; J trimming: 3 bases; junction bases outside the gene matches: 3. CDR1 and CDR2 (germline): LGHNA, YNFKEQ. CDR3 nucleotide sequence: TGTGCCAGCAGCTACGGACAGGGCTACGAGCAGTACTTC. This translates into CASSYGQGYEQYF.

The CDR3 region has the DNA TGTGCCAGCAGCTTAACTAGCGGGGCGTATTTCAATGAGCAGTTCTTC. Amino acid sequence: CASSLTSGAYFNEQFF. The chain carries TRBV7-9 and TRBJ2-1; 10 bases agree with TRBD2. This CDR3 has 16 amino acids. The V and J ends lost 2 bases and 6 bases, in that order; junction bases with no gene match: 7. In germline, CDR1 is SEHNR, CDR2 FQNEAQ (reference sequence). The variable domain in full, completed from reference TRBV7-9 and TRBJ2-1, reads DTGVSQNPRHKITKRGQNVTFRCDPISEHNRLYWYRQTLGQGPEFLTYFQNEAQLEKSRLLSDRFSAERPKGSFSTLEIQRTEQGDSAMYLCASSLTSGAYFNEQFFGPGTRLTVL.

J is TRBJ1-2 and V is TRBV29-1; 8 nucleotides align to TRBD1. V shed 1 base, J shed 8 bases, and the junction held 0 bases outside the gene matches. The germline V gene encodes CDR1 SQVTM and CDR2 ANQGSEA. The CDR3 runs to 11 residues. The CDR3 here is CSVEGTGGYTF. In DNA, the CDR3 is TGCAGCGTTGAAGGGACAGGGGGCTACACCTTC. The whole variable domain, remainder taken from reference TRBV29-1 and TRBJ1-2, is SAVISQKPSRDICQRGTSLTIQCQVDSQVTMMFWYRQQPGQSLTLIATANQGSEATYESGFVIDKFPISRPNLTFSTLTVSNMSPEDSSIYLCSVEGTGGYTFGSGTRLTVV.

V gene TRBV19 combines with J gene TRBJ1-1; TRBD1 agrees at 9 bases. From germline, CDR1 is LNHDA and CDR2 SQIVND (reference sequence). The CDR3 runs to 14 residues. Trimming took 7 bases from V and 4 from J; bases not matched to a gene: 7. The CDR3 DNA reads TGTGCCAGTACCCAAGAGACAGGGGGCACTGAAGCTTTCTTT. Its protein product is CASTQETGGTEAFF.

This CDR3 is CASRKERGNSRTDTQYF. The CDR3 DNA reads as TGCGCCAGCAGAAAAGAGCGGGGAAACTCTCGCACAGATACGCAGTATTTT. The chain has TRBV10-2 and TRBJ2-3, with TRBD2 identical over 7 bases. The length of the CDR3 is 17 residues. The trim removed 6 bases at V and 1 base at J, leaving 13 bases unmatched. Germline CDR1 WSHSY, CDR2 SAAADI.

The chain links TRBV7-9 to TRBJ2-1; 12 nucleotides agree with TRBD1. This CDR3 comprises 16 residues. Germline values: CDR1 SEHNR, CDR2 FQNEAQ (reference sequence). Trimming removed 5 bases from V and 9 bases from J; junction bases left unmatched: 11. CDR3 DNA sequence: TGTGCCAGCAGCCCAGCCTCGGGACAGGGGGCGCTTGAGCAGTTCTTC. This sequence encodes CASSPASGQGALEQFF.

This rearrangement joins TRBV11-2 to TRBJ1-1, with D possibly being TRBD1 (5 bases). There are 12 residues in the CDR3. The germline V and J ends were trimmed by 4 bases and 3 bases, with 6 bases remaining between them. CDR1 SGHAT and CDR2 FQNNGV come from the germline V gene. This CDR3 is CASSSGYTEAFF. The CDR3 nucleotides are TGTGCCAGCAGCTCAGGGTACACTGAAGCTTTCTTT.

The DNA of the CDR3 is TGTGCCAGCAGCCGAGGGACAGGGGTAAGGAACGAGCAGTACTTC. Amino acids: CASSRGTGVRNEQYF. The V and J genes are TRBV7-7 and TRBJ2-7, with TRBD1 matching over 10 bases. The CDR3 extends over 15 amino acids. The germline V gene has CDR1 SSHAT and CDR2 FNYEAQ (reference sequence). Trimming removed 5 bases from V and 5 bases from J; junction bases left unmatched: 9.

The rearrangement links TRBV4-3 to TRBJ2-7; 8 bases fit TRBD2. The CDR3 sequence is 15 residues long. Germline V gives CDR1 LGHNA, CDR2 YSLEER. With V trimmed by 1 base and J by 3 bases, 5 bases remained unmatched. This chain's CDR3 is CASSQVRGGNYEQYF. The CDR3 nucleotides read TGCGCCAGCAGCCAAGTCCGCGGGGGGAACTACGAGCAGTACTTC.

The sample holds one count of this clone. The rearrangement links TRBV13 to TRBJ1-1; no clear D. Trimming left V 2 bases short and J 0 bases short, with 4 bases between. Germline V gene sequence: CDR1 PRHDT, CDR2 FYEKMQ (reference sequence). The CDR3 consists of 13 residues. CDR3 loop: CASSLPMNTEAFF. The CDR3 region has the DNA TGTGCCAGCAGCTTACCCATGAACACTGAAGCTTTCTTT.

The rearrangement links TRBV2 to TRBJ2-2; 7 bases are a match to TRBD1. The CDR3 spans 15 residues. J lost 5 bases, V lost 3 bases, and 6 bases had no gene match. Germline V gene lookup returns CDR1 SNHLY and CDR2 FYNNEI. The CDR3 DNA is TGTGCCAGCAGTGACCGGGACAGCGTAACCGGGGAGCTGTTTTTT. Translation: CASSDRDSVTGELFF.

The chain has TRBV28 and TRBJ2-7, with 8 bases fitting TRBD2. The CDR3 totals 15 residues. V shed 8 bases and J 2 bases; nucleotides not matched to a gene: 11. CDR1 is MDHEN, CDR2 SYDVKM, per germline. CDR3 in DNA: TGTGCCAGCCTCAGTGATGGTAGCGGGACCTACGAGCAGTACTTC. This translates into CASLSDGSGTYEQYF.

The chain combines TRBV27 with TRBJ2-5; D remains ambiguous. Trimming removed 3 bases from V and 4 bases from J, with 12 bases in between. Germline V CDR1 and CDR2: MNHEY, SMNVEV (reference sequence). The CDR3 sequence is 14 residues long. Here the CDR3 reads CASSFYPSGETQYF. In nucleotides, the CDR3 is TGTGCCAGCAGTTTTTATCCCTCGGGAGAGACCCAGTACTTC.

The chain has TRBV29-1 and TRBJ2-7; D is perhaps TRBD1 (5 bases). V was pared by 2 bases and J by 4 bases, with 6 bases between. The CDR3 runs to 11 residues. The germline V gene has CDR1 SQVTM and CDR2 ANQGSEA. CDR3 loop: CSVERGYEQYF. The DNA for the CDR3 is TGCAGCGTTGAAAGGGGTTACGAGCAGTACTTC.

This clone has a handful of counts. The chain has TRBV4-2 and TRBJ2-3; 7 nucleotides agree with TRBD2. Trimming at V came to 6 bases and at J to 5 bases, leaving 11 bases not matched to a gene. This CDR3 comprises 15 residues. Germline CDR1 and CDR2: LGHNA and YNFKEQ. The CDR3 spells CASRAGDGQLDTQYF. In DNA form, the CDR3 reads TGTGCCAGCAGGGCGGGGGACGGTCAGTTAGATACGCAGTATTTT.

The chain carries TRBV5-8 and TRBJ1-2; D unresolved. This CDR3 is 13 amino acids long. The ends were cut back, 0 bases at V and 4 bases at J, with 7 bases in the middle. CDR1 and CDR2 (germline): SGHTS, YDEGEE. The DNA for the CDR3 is TGTGCCAGCAGCTTGGTACTGAGCTATGGCTACACCTTC. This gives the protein CASSLVLSYGYTF.

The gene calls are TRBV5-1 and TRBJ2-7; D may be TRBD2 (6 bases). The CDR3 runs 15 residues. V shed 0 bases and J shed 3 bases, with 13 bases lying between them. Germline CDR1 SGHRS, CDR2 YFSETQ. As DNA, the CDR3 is TGCGCCAGCAGCTTGGACCCCGCGGGGAGCTACGAGCAGTACTTC. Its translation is CASSLDPAGSYEQYF.

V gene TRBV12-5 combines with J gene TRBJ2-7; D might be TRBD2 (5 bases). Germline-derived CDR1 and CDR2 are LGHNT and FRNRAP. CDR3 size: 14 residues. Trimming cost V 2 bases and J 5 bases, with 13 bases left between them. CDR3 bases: TGTGCTAGTGGTTTGTCCCCTCGGGGAAACGAGCAGTACTTC. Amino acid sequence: CASGLSPRGNEQYF.

CDR3 in DNA: TGTGCCAGCAGCCTAAGGAGCGGGGTTACCTACGAGCAGTACTTC. It codes for CASSLRSGVTYEQYF. The chain is built from TRBV5-4 and TRBJ2-7, with TRBD2 matching over 7 bases. There are 15 residues in the CDR3. Germline CDR1 and CDR2: SGHNT and YYREEE (reference sequence). The junction had 9 bases not matched to a gene; V was cut back by 4 bases and J by 2 bases.

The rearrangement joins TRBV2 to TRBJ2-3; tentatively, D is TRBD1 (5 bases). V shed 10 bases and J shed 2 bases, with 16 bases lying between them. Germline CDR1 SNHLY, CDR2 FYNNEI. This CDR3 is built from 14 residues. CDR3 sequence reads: CAIPQENPTDTQYF. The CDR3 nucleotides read TGTGCCATTCCACAGGAGAACCCCACAGATACGCAGTATTTT.

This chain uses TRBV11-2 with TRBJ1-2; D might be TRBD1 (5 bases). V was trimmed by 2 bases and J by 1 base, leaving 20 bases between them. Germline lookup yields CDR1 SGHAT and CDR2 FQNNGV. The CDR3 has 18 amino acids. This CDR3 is CASSLTPTVDPSNYGYTF. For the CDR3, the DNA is TGTGCCAGCAGCTTAACCCCGACAGTAGACCCTAGTAACTATGGCTACACCTTC.

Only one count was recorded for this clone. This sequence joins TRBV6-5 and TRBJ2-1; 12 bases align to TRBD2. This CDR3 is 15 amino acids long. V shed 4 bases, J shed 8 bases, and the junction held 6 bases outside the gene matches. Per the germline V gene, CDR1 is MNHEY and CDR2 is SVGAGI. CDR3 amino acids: CASSLLAGGTYEQFF. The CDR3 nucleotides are TGTGCCAGCAGTTTACTAGCGGGAGGTACGTATGAGCAGTTCTTC.

This CDR3 reads CATTQWGTGNQPQHF. The CDR3 DNA reads TGTGCCACCACTCAATGGGGGACAGGCAATCAGCCCCAGCATTTT. The J gene is TRBJ1-5, the V gene TRBV15; 7 positions match TRBD1. Germline trimming cut 7 bases from V and 2 bases from J; bases unmatched to any gene: 8. This CDR3 has 15 residues. Germline CDR1 is LNHNV and CDR2 is YYDKDF (reference sequence).

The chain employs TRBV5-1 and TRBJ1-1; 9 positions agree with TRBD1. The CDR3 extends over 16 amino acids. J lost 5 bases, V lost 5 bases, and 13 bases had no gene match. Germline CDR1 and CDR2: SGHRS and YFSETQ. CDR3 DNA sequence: TGCGCCAGCAGATATCGGACAGGGGAGGGACCGACTGAAGCTTTCTTT. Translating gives CASRYRTGEGPTEAFF.

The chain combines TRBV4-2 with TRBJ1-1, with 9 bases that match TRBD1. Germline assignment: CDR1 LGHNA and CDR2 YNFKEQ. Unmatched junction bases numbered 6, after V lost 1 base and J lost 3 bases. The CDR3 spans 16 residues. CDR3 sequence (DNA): TGTGCCAGCAGCCAAGTGGGGGACAGGGTGGACACTGAAGCTTTCTTT. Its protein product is CASSQVGDRVDTEAFF.

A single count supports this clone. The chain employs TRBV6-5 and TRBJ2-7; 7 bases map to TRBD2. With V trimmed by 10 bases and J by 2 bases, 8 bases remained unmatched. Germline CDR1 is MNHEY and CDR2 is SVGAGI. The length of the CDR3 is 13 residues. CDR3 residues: CATSWSGAYEQYF. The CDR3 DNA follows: TGTGCCACCTCGTGGAGCGGGGCCTACGAGCAGTACTTC.

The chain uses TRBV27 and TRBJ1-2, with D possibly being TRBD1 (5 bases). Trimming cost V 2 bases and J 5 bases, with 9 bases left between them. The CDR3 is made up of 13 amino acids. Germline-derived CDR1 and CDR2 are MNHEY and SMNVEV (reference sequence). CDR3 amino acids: CASSLTRGYGYTF. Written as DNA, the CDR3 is TGTGCCAGCAGTTTAACGCGGGGGTATGGCTACACCTTC.

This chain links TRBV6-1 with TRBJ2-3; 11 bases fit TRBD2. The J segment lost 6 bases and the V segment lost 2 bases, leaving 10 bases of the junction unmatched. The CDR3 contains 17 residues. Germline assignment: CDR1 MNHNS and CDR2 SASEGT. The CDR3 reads CASSELRGASGRDTQYF. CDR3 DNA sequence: TGTGCCAGCAGTGAATTACGAGGGGCTAGCGGGAGGGATACGCAGTATTTT.

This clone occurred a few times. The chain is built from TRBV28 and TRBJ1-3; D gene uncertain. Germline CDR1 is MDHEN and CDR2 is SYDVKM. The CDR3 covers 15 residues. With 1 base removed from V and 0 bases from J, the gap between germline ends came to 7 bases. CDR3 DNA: TGTGCCAGCAGTTTATTCGAGTCCTCTGGAAACACCATATATTTT. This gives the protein CASSLFESSGNTIYF.

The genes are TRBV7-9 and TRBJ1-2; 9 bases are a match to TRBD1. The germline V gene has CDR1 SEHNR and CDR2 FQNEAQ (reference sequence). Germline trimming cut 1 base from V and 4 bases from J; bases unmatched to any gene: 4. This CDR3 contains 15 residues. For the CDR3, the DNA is TGTGCCAGCAGCTTAGGGGGGACAGGGCGCTATGGCTACACCTTC. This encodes CASSLGGTGRYGYTF.